These 32 T cell receptor beta chains share one sample of origin, sequenced in a study of patients and donors after allogeneic stem cell transplantation. TCRdb re-called the RT-PCR reads through MiXCR, storing one row per CDR3 protein. The top ten hold 5% to 7.5% of the sample, which has more than 850,000 distinct CDR3 sequences, about a sixth seen once. Sequencing was performed on blood, either unsorted or a sorted T cell fraction (not recorded which). The receptors shown here come from a human donor who was either an allogeneic HSCT recipient or a stem cell or donor lymphocyte infusion donor (not recorded which). It is not recorded whose cells these are; they may come from a transplant donor.

V gene TRBV6-4 combines with J gene TRBJ2-3, with D perhaps matching TRBD1 (6 bases). The ends were cut back, 0 bases at V and 5 bases at J, with 9 bases in the middle. The CDR3 has 14 amino acids. The germline V gene has CDR1 MRHNA and CDR2 SNTAGT. The CDR3, as DNA: TGTGCCAGCAGTGACTCGAGAGGGGGAGATACGCAGTATTTT. Its protein product is CASSDSRGGDTQYF.

This clonotype was detected a few times. The chain recombines TRBV12-3 or TRBV12-4 with TRBJ1-2; perhaps TRBD1 as D (5 bases). V was cut by 6 bases and J by 0 bases, with 17 bases left in between. The CDR3 length is 16 residues. The CDR3 loop is CASSPRGRVSNYGYTF. The CDR3 DNA is TGTGCCAGCAGCCCGAGGGGCAGGGTTTCTAACTATGGCTACACCTTC.

This clonotype has ten or more counts. This sequence joins TRBV5-1 and TRBJ2-2; 13 positions agree with TRBD2. CDR1 and CDR2 from the germline V gene are SGHRS and YFSETQ. The trim removed 1 base at V and 4 bases at J, leaving 4 bases unmatched. The length of the CDR3 is 17 residues. The CDR3 DNA reads as TGCGCCAGCAGCTTGCTGACTAGCGGGAGGAGCACCGGGGAGCTGTTTTTT. This sequence encodes CASSLLTSGRSTGELFF.

This clonotype was observed at least ten times. The rearrangement joins TRBV12-3 or TRBV12-4 to TRBJ2-1; 11 bases align to TRBD2. The CDR3 length is 18 residues. V lost 2 bases to trimming and J lost 8 bases; unmatched junction nucleotides: 14. This chain's CDR3 is CASSLWGGSSGRKHEQFF. CDR3 DNA sequence: TGTGCCAGCAGTTTATGGGGCGGCTCTAGCGGGAGGAAGCATGAGCAGTTCTTC.

The genes are TRBV11-3 and TRBJ2-4; TRBD1 agrees at 10 bases. V shed 4 bases, J shed 4 bases, and the junction held 4 bases outside the gene matches. The CDR3 runs to 15 residues. Germline CDR1 is SGHNT and CDR2 is YENEEA. The CDR3 is CASSSPGQGKNIQYF. Written as DNA, the CDR3 is TGTGCCAGCAGCTCGCCGGGACAGGGGAAAAACATTCAGTACTTC.

The chain joins TRBV4-3 to TRBJ2-7; either TRBD1 or TRBD2 may fit D (5 bases each). The germline CDR1 and CDR2 sequences are LGHNA and YSLEER. The CDR3 is 16 residues long. Trimming stripped 3 bases from V and 6 bases from J, with 21 bases between. As DNA, the CDR3 is TGCGCCAGCAGCCAGTCACAGTTACCCGGGACGGGCGAGCAGTACTTC. Its translation: CASSQSQLPGTGEQYF.

This clonotype has more than one count but fewer than ten. J is TRBJ1-1 and V is TRBV12-3 or TRBV12-4; D gene ambiguous. Trimming took off 7 bases at V and 6 bases at J, with 18 bases between the two ends. The CDR3 has 14 amino acids. The CDR3 bases are TGTGCCAGCATCCGACAAGTGGGTCTCCCTGAAGCTTTCTTT. It yields the protein CASIRQVGLPEAFF.

This clonotype came up many times. The chain combines TRBV7-2 with TRBJ1-1; D call uncertain. The germline CDR1 and CDR2 sequences are SGHTA and FQGNSA. The CDR3 consists of 13 residues. V lost 5 bases and J 0 bases, leaving 7 bases between the germline ends. CDR3 amino acids: CASSNSMNTEAFF. CDR3 in DNA: TGTGCCAGCAGCAACAGCATGAACACTGAAGCTTTCTTT.

This chain links TRBV20-1 with TRBJ2-1, with 10 bases that match TRBD2. Germline loops: CDR1 DFQATT, CDR2 SNEGSKA (reference sequence). The CDR3 loop spans 14 amino acids. The V and J ends lost 5 bases and 5 bases, in that order; junction bases with no gene match: 6. The DNA for the CDR3 is TGCAGTGCTTCGACTAGCGGGTTCAACAATGAGCAGTTCTTC. Its protein product is CSASTSGFNNEQFF.

This clonotype was counted only a few times. The chain combines TRBV4-3 with TRBJ1-6; D uncertain. Trimming cost V 0 bases and J 8 bases, with 5 bases left between them. Germline loops: CDR1 LGHNA, CDR2 YSLEER. The CDR3 extends over 13 amino acids. The CDR3 DNA reads as TGCGCCAGCAGCCAAGACAGATATTCACCCCTCCACTTT. Amino acids: CASSQDRYSPLHF.

The chain has TRBV18 and TRBJ2-7, with TRBD2 matching 7 bases. This CDR3 is 14 amino acids long. Unmatched junction bases numbered 7, after V lost 5 bases and J lost 3 bases. CDR1 is KGHSH, CDR2 LQKENI, per germline. CDR3 in DNA: TGTGCCAGCTCAGTGAGCGGGGAATACTACGAGCAGTACTTC. The encoded protein is CASSVSGEYYEQYF. Supplemented by reference TRBV18 and TRBJ2-7, the full variable domain reads NAGVMQNPRHLVRRRGQEARLRCSPMKGHSHVYWYRQLPEEGLKFMVYLQKENIIDESGMPKERFSAEFPKEGPSILRIQQVVRGDSAAYFCASSVSGEYYEQYFGPGTRLTVT.

The V call is TRBV2, the J call TRBJ2-5; 9 bases are a match to TRBD2. The CDR3 extends over 13 amino acids. Germline trimming cut 7 bases from V and 4 bases from J; bases unmatched to any gene: 4. Germline V gene lookup returns CDR1 SNHLY and CDR2 FYNNEI. CDR3 in DNA: TGTGCCAGCATTGTAGCGGGAGTAGAGACCCAGTACTTC. This sequence encodes CASIVAGVETQYF.

The chain has TRBV27 and TRBJ1-5; D is possibly TRBD1 (5 bases). The germline V gene has CDR1 MNHEY and CDR2 SMNVEV (reference sequence). CDR3 size: 18 residues. The V and J ends lost 5 bases and 1 base respectively, with 21 bases between them. The CDR3 DNA follows: TGTGCCAGCAGTCCCCTTGGGGGGTCCGCTTGGAGCAATCAGCCCCAGCATTTT. Its protein is CASSPLGGSAWSNQPQHF.

This chain links TRBV20-1 with TRBJ2-2; a weak D match, TRBD2 (7 bases). Germline CDR1 is DFQATT and CDR2 is SNEGSKA (reference sequence). The CDR3 is made up of 14 amino acids. V was pared by 6 bases and J by 4 bases, with 15 bases between. CDR3 residues: CSAARGATTGELFF. In nucleotides, the CDR3 is TGCAGTGCGGCTCGGGGGGCCACCACCGGGGAGCTGTTTTTT.

This clonotype has a handful of counts. CDR3 sequence: CAIRLDPSTDTQYF. CDR3 nucleotides: TGTGCCATCAGGCTGGACCCTAGCACAGATACGCAGTATTTT. The V gene is TRBV10-3, the J gene TRBJ2-3; no definite D call. Germline V gene lookup returns CDR1 ENHRY and CDR2 SYGVKD. The CDR3 sequence is 14 residues long. Trimming left V 6 bases short and J 0 bases short, with 10 bases between.

This clonotype was observed a handful of times. V usage is TRBV11-2 and J usage is TRBJ1-2, with 7 bases identical to TRBD1. The junction had 7 bases not matched to a gene; V was cut back by 1 base and J by 8 bases. CDR1 SGHAT and CDR2 FQNNGV come from the germline V gene. The CDR3 runs to 14 residues. The CDR3 bases are TGTGCCAGCAGCTTAGTTTTAGGGGGCAGCGGCTACACCTTC. As protein: CASSLVLGGSGYTF.

V and J are TRBV29-1 and TRBJ1-2; the D gene is possibly TRBD1 (6 bases). This CDR3 region has 10 residues. In germline, CDR1 is SQVTM, CDR2 ANQGSEA. V lost 7 bases and J lost 6, with 9 bases in between. CDR3 sequence reads: CSAGQNGYTF. The CDR3 nucleotides are TGCAGCGCCGGACAGAATGGCTACACCTTC.

The V call is TRBV9, the J call TRBJ2-2, with no clear D. Trimming removed 0 bases at V and 6 bases at J, with 6 bases between. In germline, CDR1 is SGDLS, CDR2 YYNGEE. This CDR3 has 13 amino acids. CDR3 amino acids: CASSVEAAGELFF. For the CDR3, the DNA is TGTGCCAGCAGCGTAGAGGCAGCCGGGGAGCTGTTTTTT. Drawing the rest from reference TRBV9 and TRBJ2-2, the complete variable domain is DSGVTQTPKHLITATGQRVTLRCSPRSGDLSVYWYQQSLDQGLQFLIQYYNGEERAKGNILERFSAQQFPDLHSELNLSSLELGDSALYFCASSVEAAGELFFGEGSRLTVL.

This clonotype was seen a few times. The chain is built from TRBV18 and TRBJ2-5; 9 positions match TRBD1. CDR1 is KGHSH, CDR2 LQKENI, per germline. The CDR3 has 14 amino acids. J was trimmed by 9 bases and V by 2 bases; bases with no gene match: 7. DNA of the CDR3: TGTGCCAGCTCACCAGGACAGGGGTTCGGGGCCCAGTACTTC. This encodes CASSPGQGFGAQYF.

This clonotype was seen many times. The V call is TRBV5-1, the J call TRBJ2-2; D ambiguous. V was clipped by 5 bases and J by 1 base, with 12 bases between them. This CDR3 has 15 amino acids. From germline, CDR1 is SGHRS and CDR2 YFSETQ. CDR3 in amino acids: CASRRTDLNTGELFF. As DNA, the CDR3 is TGCGCCAGCAGGCGAACAGACTTGAACACCGGGGAGCTGTTTTTT. The whole variable domain, filled in from reference TRBV5-1 and TRBJ2-2, reads KAGVTQTPRYLIKTRGQQVTLSCSPISGHRSVSWYQQTPGQGLQFLFEYFSETQRNKGNFPGRFSGRQFSNSRSEMNVSTLELGDSALYLCASRRTDLNTGELFFGEGSRLTVL.

J is TRBJ2-7 and V is TRBV6-6, with D perhaps matching TRBD1 (7 bases). The CDR3 has 12 amino acids. Germline V CDR1 and CDR2: MNHNY, SVGAGI (reference sequence). V lost 6 bases, J lost 10 bases, and 16 bases lay in between. The CDR3 spells CASRLGRGEQYF. CDR3 bases: TGTGCCAGCAGGCTAGGCAGGGGGGAACAGTACTTC.

This clonotype was observed a handful of times. The rearrangement uses TRBV7-9 and TRBJ2-1; D is uncertain. In germline, CDR1 is SEHNR, CDR2 FQNEAQ (reference sequence). V shed 1 base and J shed 9 bases, with 10 bases lying between them. The CDR3 extends over 13 amino acids. Here the CDR3 reads CASSLEVSPEQFF. The CDR3 nucleotides read TGTGCCAGCAGCTTAGAGGTGTCTCCTGAGCAGTTCTTC. The complete variable domain, with remaining parts taken from reference TRBV7-9 and TRBJ2-1, reads DTGVSQNPRHKITKRGQNVTFRCDPISEHNRLYWYRQTLGQGPEFLTYFQNEAQLEKSRLLSDRFSAERPKGSFSTLEIQRTEQGDSAMYLCASSLEVSPEQFFGPGTRLTVL.

CDR3 sequence (DNA): TGCGCCAGCAGAGATAGCGGGAGCTCCTACAATGAGCAGTTCTTC. Encoded protein: CASRDSGSSYNEQFF. The rearrangement joins TRBV5-1 to TRBJ2-1, with 9 bases that match TRBD2. Unmatched junction bases numbered 3, after V lost 5 bases and J lost 0 bases. This CDR3 is built from 15 residues. Germline CDR1 SGHRS, CDR2 YFSETQ.

The rearrangement uses TRBV12-3 or TRBV12-4 and TRBJ2-7; a weak D match, TRBD2 (6 bases). This CDR3 has 12 residues. The V end was cut by 6 bases, the J end by 8 bases, with 14 bases between. CDR3 DNA sequence: TGTGCCAGCAGGCCAGCGGGCCTCCAGCAGTACTTC. Translating gives CASRPAGLQQYF.

About this clonotype itself: This may stem from a read error, because a much larger clone lies one nucleotide away. The V gene is TRBV12-3 or TRBV12-4, the J gene TRBJ2-2; no clear D gene. CDR3 size: 17 residues. V was shortened by 3 bases and J by 6 bases, with 20 bases between the two germline ends. The CDR3 reads CASSFYSCGQVAGELFF. The CDR3 bases are TGTGCCAGCAGTTTTTATAGTTGCGGTCAGGTCGCCGGGGAGCTGTTTTTT.

This clonotype appeared a few times. This chain connects TRBV12-3 or TRBV12-4 to TRBJ1-6; maybe TRBD1 (5 bases). The V end lost 7 bases, the J end lost 10 bases, and 14 bases lay between the germline ends. The CDR3 totals 13 residues. Written as DNA, the CDR3 is TGTGCCAGCATGTGGCAGGGAAGGTCACCCCTCCACTTT. This translates into CASMWQGRSPLHF.

This clonotype was detected only a few times. The chain links TRBV11-3 to TRBJ2-7; 7 bases align to TRBD1. This CDR3 has 14 amino acids. Germline CDR1 is SGHNT and CDR2 is YENEEA. V lost 4 bases to trimming and J lost 4 bases; unmatched junction nucleotides: 7. The chain's CDR3 is CASSSAEGAYEQYF. The CDR3 DNA is TGTGCCAGCAGCTCTGCTGAGGGGGCGTACGAGCAGTACTTC.

This rearrangement joins TRBV9 to TRBJ2-7; 11 bases match TRBD1. Germline CDR1 and CDR2: SGDLS and YYNGEE. CDR3 size: 15 residues. J gave up 3 bases and V 4 bases, and 6 bases lay outside the gene matches. For the CDR3, the DNA is TGTGCCAGCAGCCCTACCGGGACAGGGGGCTACGAGCAGTACTTC. Its translation: CASSPTGTGGYEQYF.

This chain uses TRBV20-1 with TRBJ1-2; no firm D call. CDR3 length: 13 residues. Germline CDR1 is DFQATT and CDR2 is SNEGSKA (reference sequence). The V end was cut by 1 base, the J end by 2 bases, with 8 bases between. The CDR3, as DNA: TGCAGTGCTAGAGGACGGATAAACTATGGCTACACCTTC. Translated: CSARGRINYGYTF.

This clonotype has more than one count but fewer than ten. The J gene is TRBJ1-4, the V gene TRBV12-5; D unresolved. Germline-derived CDR1 and CDR2 are LGHNT and FRNRAP. The CDR3 consists of 15 residues. Trimming shortened V by 6 bases and J by 0 bases, and 11 bases separated the two germline ends. The CDR3 is CASGPGSATNEKLFF. The CDR3 coding sequence is TGTGCTAGTGGGCCTGGGTCTGCAACTAATGAAAAACTGTTTTTT.

This clonotype was seen a handful of times. The rearrangement joins TRBV10-3 to TRBJ1-2, with D tentatively TRBD1 (5 bases). The V end lost 7 bases, the J end lost 3 bases, and 18 bases lay between the germline ends. This CDR3 has 15 residues. CDR1 and CDR2 from the germline V gene are ENHRY and SYGVKD. CDR3 nucleotides: TGTGCCATCACCGGCAGGGAAGGGTATCACTATGGCTACACCTTC. Its protein product is CAITGREGYHYGYTF.

The chain joins TRBV29-1 to TRBJ1-1; D possibly corresponds to TRBD1 (6 bases). V lost 7 bases, J lost 0 bases, and 12 bases lay in between. Per the germline V gene, CDR1 is SQVTM and CDR2 is ANQGSEA. The CDR3 extends over 13 amino acids. CDR3 in amino acids: CSALTGMNTEAFF. CDR3 DNA sequence: TGCAGCGCCCTGACAGGTATGAACACTGAAGCTTTCTTT.